These 7 T cell receptor beta chains came from one sample sequenced in a study of T cells after somatic rescue of genetic block (dated by TCRdb to the early 2020s). The method behind the library was the immunoSEQ multiplex PCR assay. Entries here come from immuneACCESS through TCRdb and include only in-frame sequences with V and J called. Some clones fail to appear in such tables; in the studies checked, an unresolved V gene covers under half of the shortfall, and the cause of the remainder is unknown. This sample gives some 15,000 clones in total; about two thirds of them show up just once. The top ten hold 14% of the sample. The sample comprised peripheral blood mononuclear cells (PBMCs). These receptors came from a boy younger than 18.

This rearrangement joins TRBV7-2 to TRBJ2-1, with TRBD1 as a possible D gene (5 bases). Trimming took off 4 bases at V and 9 bases at J, with 13 bases between the two ends. There are 13 residues in the CDR3. Per the germline V gene, CDR1 is SGHTA and CDR2 is FQGNSA. CDR3 region: CASSSGPSLEQFF. The CDR3 bases are TGTGCCAGCAGCTCAGGGCCCAGTCTTGAGCAGTTCTTC.

The rearrangement uses TRBV5-1 and TRBJ2-3; D might be TRBD1 or TRBD2, each matching 5 bases. Germline V lookup: CDR1 SGHRS, CDR2 YFSETQ. CDR3 length equals 14 residues. V lost 2 bases to trimming and J lost 2 bases, with 9 bases between them. The DNA of the CDR3 is TGCGCCAGCAGCTTAGGGGACCCCACAGATACGCAGTATTTT. Protein: CASSLGDPTDTQYF.

Details on this clone: This may stem from a read error, because a much larger clone lies one nucleotide away. The DNA for the CDR3 is TGTGCCAGCAATTTTAACAGGGCTTCGATGAACACTGAAGCTTTCTTT. Residues: CASNFNRASMNTEAFF. The rearrangement links TRBV28 to TRBJ1-1; D possibly corresponds to TRBD1 (6 bases). Germline CDR1 MDHEN, CDR2 SYDVKM. V was shortened by 7 bases and J by 0 bases, with 18 bases between the two germline ends. The CDR3 is 16 amino acids.

This clone was detected a few times. The V gene is TRBV18, the J gene TRBJ2-7; D unresolved. V lost 6 bases to trimming and J lost 4 bases, with 10 bases between them. Germline V gene sequence: CDR1 KGHSH, CDR2 LQKENI. The length of the CDR3 is 12 residues. The CDR3 here is CASSPKVYEQYF. The CDR3 coding sequence is TGTGCCAGCTCCCCCAAAGTTTACGAGCAGTACTTC.

This CDR3 is CASSFPISGANVLTF. The CDR3 region has the DNA TGTGCCAGCAGCTTCCCCATCTCTGGGGCCAACGTCCTGACTTTC. This chain connects TRBV5-6 to TRBJ2-6; no clear D gene. Between the trimmed V and J ends, which lost 2 bases and 0 bases, there was a span of 6 bases. The CDR3 is 15 amino acids. Per germline, CDR1 SGHDT and CDR2 YYEEEE.

This rearrangement joins TRBV18 to TRBJ1-3; no reliable D call. Per germline, CDR1 KGHSH and CDR2 LQKENI. The length of the CDR3 is 15 residues. Trimming removed 2 bases from V and 9 bases from J, with 17 bases in between. The CDR3 loop reads CASSPTRRGVGTIYF. As DNA, the CDR3 is TGTGCCAGCTCACCAACCCGACGGGGAGTTGGCACCATATATTTT.

This clone has only one observation. This chain links TRBV7-3 with TRBJ2-3, with TRBD2 matching 10 bases. Trimming at V came to 8 bases and at J to 6 bases, leaving 20 bases not matched to a gene. CDR1 and CDR2 (germline): SGHTA, FQGTGA. This CDR3 contains 18 residues. CDR3 residues: CASFPRLVGTSVCDTQYF. The CDR3 nucleotides read TGTGCCAGCTTCCCCCGATTGGTCGGGACTAGCGTCTGCGATACGCAGTATTTT.